Reported below is one TCR beta chain. What it recognizes is unknown. The CDR3 end is not reached by the read, which stops 3 residues before it; the germline J gene fills it in. The repertoire was sequenced with immunoSEQ multiplex PCR; TCRdb's copy has only in-frame clones and lacks some. This specimen shows around 30,000 clones; the ten leading clones hold around 17%. The V gene end was trimmed by 7 bases and the J gene end by 1 base; junction bases not matched to a gene: 11. Germline CDR1 PRHDT, CDR2 FYEKMQ (reference sequence). This CDR3 comprises 16 residues. The data are from a study of T cells in women clearing cervical HPV infection. Across the study: Cases' blood sampling followed lesion detection by median about 21 weeks (90 to 200).

Study-wide results and caveats: Effector/memory and HPV-specific T cells were not isolated, and association timing is unknown.

The origin of this receptor is a woman between 18 and 70 years old with a cervical HPV16 infection that either progressed to CIN3+ or cleared (not recorded which). Sequencing input: blood buffy coat. This chain joins TRBV13 and TRBJ1-2, with TRBD1 matching 8 bases. The DNA read from the CDR3 is TGTGCCAGCATCCTTACCTCCGGGACAGGTAACTATGGC. It is translated as CASILTSGTGNYG. Given in full, the CDR3 is CASILTSGTGNYGYTF.